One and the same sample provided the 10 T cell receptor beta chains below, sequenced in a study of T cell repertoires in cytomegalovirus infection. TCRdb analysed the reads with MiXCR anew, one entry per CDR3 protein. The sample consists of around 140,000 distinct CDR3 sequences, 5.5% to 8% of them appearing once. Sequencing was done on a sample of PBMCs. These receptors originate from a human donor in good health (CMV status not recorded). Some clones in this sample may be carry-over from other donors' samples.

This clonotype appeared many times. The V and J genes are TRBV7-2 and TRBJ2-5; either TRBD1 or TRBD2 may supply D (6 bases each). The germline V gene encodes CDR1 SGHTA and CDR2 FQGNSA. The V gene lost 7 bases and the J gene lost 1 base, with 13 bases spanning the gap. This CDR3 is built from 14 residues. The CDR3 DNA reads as TGTGCCAGCACCTACGGGGGCCTCCAAGAGACCCAGTACTTC. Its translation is CASTYGGLQETQYF.

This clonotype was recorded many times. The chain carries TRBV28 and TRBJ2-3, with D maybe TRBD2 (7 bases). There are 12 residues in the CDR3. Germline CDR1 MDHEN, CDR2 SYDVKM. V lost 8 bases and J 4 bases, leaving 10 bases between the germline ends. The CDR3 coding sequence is TGTGCCAGCGAAGGGGGGGCAGATACGCAGTATTTT. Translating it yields CASEGGADTQYF. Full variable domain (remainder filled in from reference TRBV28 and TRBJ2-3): DVKVTQSSRYLVKRTGEKVFLECVQDMDHENMFWYRQDPGLGLRLIYFSYDVKMKEKGDIPEGYSVSREKKERFSLILESASTNQTSMYLCASEGGADTQYFGPGTRLTVL.

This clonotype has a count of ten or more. The CDR3 DNA follows: TGCGCCAGCAGTTTGGACACCATATATTTT. It is translated as CASSLDTIYF. The V call is TRBV10-1, the J call TRBJ1-3; D is ambiguous. V was trimmed by 5 bases and J by 8 bases, leaving 4 bases between them. The CDR3 is 10 amino acids. CDR1 and CDR2 (germline): WNHNN, SYGVQD (reference sequence).

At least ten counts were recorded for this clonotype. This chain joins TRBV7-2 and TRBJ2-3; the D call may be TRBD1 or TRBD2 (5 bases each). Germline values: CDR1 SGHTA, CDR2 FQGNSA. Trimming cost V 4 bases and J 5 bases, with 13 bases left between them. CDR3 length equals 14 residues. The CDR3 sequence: CASSSRGRGDTQYF. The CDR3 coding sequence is TGTGCCAGCAGCTCCCGGGGCCGAGGAGATACGCAGTATTTT.

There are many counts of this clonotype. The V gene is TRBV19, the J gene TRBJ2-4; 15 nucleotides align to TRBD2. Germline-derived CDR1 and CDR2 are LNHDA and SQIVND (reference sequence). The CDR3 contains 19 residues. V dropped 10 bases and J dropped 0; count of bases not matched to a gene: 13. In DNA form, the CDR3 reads TGTGCCACCGCCCCGGGACTAGCGGGGGGATTGCGAGCCAAAAACATTCAGTACTTC. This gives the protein CATAPGLAGGLRAKNIQYF.

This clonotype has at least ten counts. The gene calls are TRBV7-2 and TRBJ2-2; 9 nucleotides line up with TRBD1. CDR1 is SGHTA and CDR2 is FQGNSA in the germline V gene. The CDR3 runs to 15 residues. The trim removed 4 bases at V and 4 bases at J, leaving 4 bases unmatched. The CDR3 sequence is CASSSGQGGTGELFF. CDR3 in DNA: TGTGCCAGCAGCTCGGGACAGGGTGGCACCGGGGAGCTGTTTTTT. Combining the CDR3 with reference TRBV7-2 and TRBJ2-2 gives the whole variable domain GAGVSQSPSNKVTEKGKDVELRCDPISGHTALYWYRQSLGQGLEFLIYFQGNSAPDKSGLPSDRFSAERTGGSVSTLTIQRTQQEDSAVYLCASSSGQGGTGELFFGEGSRLTVL.

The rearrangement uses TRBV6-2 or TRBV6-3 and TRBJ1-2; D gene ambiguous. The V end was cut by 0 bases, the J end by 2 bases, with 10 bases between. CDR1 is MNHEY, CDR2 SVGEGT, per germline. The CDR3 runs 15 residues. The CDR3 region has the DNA TGTGCCAGCAGTTACTCGAGGGCCCGCAACTATGGCTACACCTTC. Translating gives CASSYSRARNYGYTF.

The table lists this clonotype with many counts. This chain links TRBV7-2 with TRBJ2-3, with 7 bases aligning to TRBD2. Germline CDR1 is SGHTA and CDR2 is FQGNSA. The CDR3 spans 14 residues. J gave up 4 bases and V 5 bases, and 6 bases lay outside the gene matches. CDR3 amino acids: CASSRIRGADTQYF. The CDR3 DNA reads TGTGCCAGCAGCCGTATCCGGGGGGCAGATACGCAGTATTTT.

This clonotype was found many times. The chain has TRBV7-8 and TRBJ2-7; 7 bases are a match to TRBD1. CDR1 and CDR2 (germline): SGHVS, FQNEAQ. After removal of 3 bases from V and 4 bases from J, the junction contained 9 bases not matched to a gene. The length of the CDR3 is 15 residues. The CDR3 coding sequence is TGTGCCAGCAGCTTCAACCCGGGACAGTCGTACGAGCAGTACTTC. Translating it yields CASSFNPGQSYEQYF. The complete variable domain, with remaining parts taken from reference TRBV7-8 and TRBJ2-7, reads GAGVSQSPRYKVAKRGQDVALRCDPISGHVSLFWYQQALGQGPEFLTYFQNEAQLDKSGLPSDRFFAERPEGSVSTLKIQRTQQEDSAVYLCASSFNPGQSYEQYFGPGTRLTVT.

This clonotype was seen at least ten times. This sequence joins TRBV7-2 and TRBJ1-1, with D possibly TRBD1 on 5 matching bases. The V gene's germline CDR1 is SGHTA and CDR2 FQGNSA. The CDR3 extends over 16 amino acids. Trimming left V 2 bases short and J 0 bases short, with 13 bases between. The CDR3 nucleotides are TGTGCCAGCAGCTTATACGGGGGTCCCATGAACACTGAAGCTTTCTTT. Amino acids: CASSLYGGPMNTEAFF.